This T cell receptor beta chain was captured by sequencing in a study of blood T cell repertoires in COVID-19. In the study overall: Samples of COVID-19 (acute and convalescent) were obtained from the United States, Italy and Spain.

The study drew participants aged about 18 to 89 years from about two dozen US areas. Cohorts were assigned according to the clinical history that participants reported. Germline lookup yields CDR1 LGHNA and CDR2 YSLEER. The CDR3 runs 15 residues. V dropped 1 base and J dropped 6 bases, with 15 bases sitting between them. In the authors' workflow: Amplified reference gene primers provided the basis for estimating nucleated cell counts. The repertoire was sequenced with immunoSEQ multiplex PCR; TCRdb's copy has only in-frame clones and lacks some. The V and J calls and the clone size are those of that table, but D and trimming were determined from the DNA. The sample yields about 330,000 clones, about 90% seen once.

The receptor comes from a woman in her twenties or thirties who had recovered from COVID-19. V gene TRBV4-3 combines with J gene TRBJ1-2; tentatively, D is TRBD1 (6 bases). Sequenced sample: PBMCs or T cells enriched from blood (not recorded which). The CDR3 nucleotides are TGCGCCAGCAGCCAAGGCACCGGACAGTCAAATGGCTACACCTTC. It yields the protein CASSQGTGQSNGYTF.